Listed here is a single TCR beta chain. Using immunoSEQ multiplex PCR, the repertoire was profiled, and TCRdb retains in-frame clones only, with some absent. The sample gives approximately 70,000 clones, 90% of which show up once; approximately 1.2% is in the top ten. CDR1 is MDHEN and CDR2 is SYDVKM in the germline V gene. CDR3 size: 14 residues. Trimming left V 1 base short and J 1 base short, with 6 bases between. The data are from a study of control samples from healthy donors and cancer patients. Input material: PBMCs. The chain carries TRBV28 and TRBJ2-3; D is undetermined. The source is a woman between 45 and 60 years old with colorectal cancer. CDR3 DNA: TGTGCCAGCAGTTTATTTTCGGGCACAGATACGCAGTATTTT. Residues: CASSLFSGTDTQYF.